This TCR beta chain was recorded in a study of T cell responses to AZD1222 COVID-19 vaccine (dated by TCRdb to the early 2020s). Background for the entire study: AZD1222 recipients given second doses at about 4 weeks or at about 12 weeks were pooled, since spike-specific TCR depth and breadth were not found to differ between the two schedules. TCR sequencing was performed for roughly 240 trial participants, of whom 207 were given two doses of AZD1222 and 26 were given two doses of MenACWY control vaccine. Trial participants were enrolled into age subgroups of 18-55, 56-69 and 70-plus years, which contained around 150, 29 and 61 TCR-sequenced participants, respectively. What the authors observed across the whole study: Participants were mostly white British, with more females than males. The authors suggested clonal diversity may have been underestimated. Reportedly, close to half of the unique spike-specific TCRs recognized epitopes lying outside the regions that are mutated in the B.1.351 and B.1.1.7 variants. Vaccine-associated CD4 TCRs spanned the whole spike protein, with dominant responses in regions 160-218 and 743-854. Because no day 14 peak-response samples were available, the repertoires could be characterized only after the peak T cell response. A significant rise in spike-specific TCR breadth and depth was observed after two AZD1222 doses relative to day 0 and relative to MenACWY recipients. Conclusions about previously exposed vaccinees are limited, since just 5 or 6 AZD1222 recipients were seropositive for SARS-CoV-2 at baseline. In the small 56-69-year group, the increase in depth fell short of significance, most likely because of low power.

From the cysteine up to the phenylalanine, the CDR3 has a length of 12 residues. The CDR3 DNA has 36 bases and is translated from base 1. V loses 7 bases, J loses 4 bases, and the germline ends lie 8 bases apart. The CDR3 regions of human TCRbeta chains were analyzed by immunosequencing. Concerning the study's data processing: Repertoire TCRs were checked for matches against a reference library of SARS-CoV-2-specific TCRs that had been generated using the MIRA antigen-specificity platform. Breadth meant the fraction of unique TCRs that were SARS-CoV-2-associated, whereas depth meant the fraction of total T cells that were SARS-CoV-2-associated. Using the MIRA data, each spike-specific TCR was assigned both to the spike region to which the TCR was reactive and to a CD4 or CD8 class. Log10-transformed breadth and depth values were compared by one-way ANOVA with Sidak's multiple comparisons tests. TCRdb mirrors the immuneACCESS table, restricted to in-frame sequences. Some clones are absent from its copies; in checked studies, under half trace to an unresolved V gene, and the reason for the others is unknown. That table furnishes V, J and clone size, whereas the DNA furnished D and trimming. For this sample the table gives about 97,000 clones, of which roughly 91% were detected only once. 7.5% of the sample is taken by the ten largest.

In light of the paper, this sample's time point label describes: baseline before first vaccination. Vaccinee samples were obtained from the UK trials COV001 and COV002, which included a single-blind randomized controlled phase 2/3 trial of AZD1222 (ChAdOx1 nCoV-19) in healthy adults. For TCRbeta chain sequencing, PBMC samples from trial participants were taken at day 0 and at day 28 after the second dose. A note on this clone: Its antigen is not yet known. Base qualities are not provided; no much larger clone lies one nucleotide away.

This specimen consisted of peripheral blood, obtained on day 0 of AZD1222 vaccination. This TCR came from an adult in good health. Here the chain combines TRBV12-3 or TRBV12-4 and TRBJ2-1, with no D gene named confidently. CDR3 sequence: CASTLGYNEQFF. The DNA reads TGTGCCAGCACCCTCGGGTACAATGAGCAGTTCTTC.